The TCR beta chain described here comes from a study of Ad26.COV2.S vaccination and SARS-CoV-2 variants. The data were produced by immunoSEQ multiplex PCR, yet TCRdb's version contains in-frame clones alone and is incomplete. The sample holds over 110,000 clones, 75% to 90% seen once. Trimming took off 7 bases at V and 6 bases at J, with 14 bases between the two ends. CDR3 length: 13 amino acids. Germline CDR1 LGHNT, CDR2 FRNRAP. The TCR comes from a human donor who had recovered from COVID-19. Sample: peripheral blood, taken after recovery from COVID-19. The chain joins TRBV12-5 to TRBJ2-3; no firm D call. DNA of the CDR3: TGTGCTAGTGCCACACTAAATTGGGATACGCAGTATTTT. It yields the protein CASATLNWDTQYF.